This T cell receptor beta chain was documented in a study of blood T cell repertoires in COVID-19. The overall study: T cells, B-cell-depleted T cells, or PBMCs provided the cDNA or gDNA that served as material.

This CDR3 spans 15 amino acids. CDR1 MNHEY and CDR2 SVGAGI come from the germline V gene. The V and J ends lost 3 bases and 13 bases, in that order; junction bases with no gene match: 11. TCRdb keeps only in-frame clones here, not all; method: immunoSEQ multiplex PCR. The table lists roughly 250,000 clones, roughly 87% of them singletons. Sequences were obtained from peripheral blood. The chain is built from TRBV6-5 and TRBJ1-6; 8 bases are a match to TRBD1. The sequence came from a man aged 55 to 70 who had recovered from COVID-19. The CDR3 loop reads CASSYSTGASQPLHF. For the CDR3, the DNA is TGTGCCAGCAGTTATTCGACAGGGGCGTCTCAGCCCCTCCACTTT.